The TCR beta chain under discussion was sequenced for a study of response to subunit inactivated influenza vaccine. This clonotype has ten or more counts. The antigen remains unidentified. CDR3 length equals 13 residues. V shed 5 bases and J shed 3 bases, with 9 bases lying between them. TCRdb ran MiXCR on the RT-PCR reads and lists one entry per CDR3 protein. The data show 600,000 to 850,000 distinct CDR3 sequences, with around 13% seen just once and 7.5% to 8% held by the top ten. Study-wide points: With each seasonal influenza vaccination, the authors suggested, few new T cells are recruited.

The input for sequencing was PBMCs from blood, taken around 15 days before vaccination. The chain combines TRBV12-3 or TRBV12-4 with TRBJ2-3; D is unclear. The origin of this receptor is a man aged 50 to 60 who received an inactivated influenza vaccine. CDR3 protein: CASSTVGTDTQYF. The CDR3 region has the DNA TGTGCCAGCAGTACTGTCGGGACAGATACGCAGTATTTT.